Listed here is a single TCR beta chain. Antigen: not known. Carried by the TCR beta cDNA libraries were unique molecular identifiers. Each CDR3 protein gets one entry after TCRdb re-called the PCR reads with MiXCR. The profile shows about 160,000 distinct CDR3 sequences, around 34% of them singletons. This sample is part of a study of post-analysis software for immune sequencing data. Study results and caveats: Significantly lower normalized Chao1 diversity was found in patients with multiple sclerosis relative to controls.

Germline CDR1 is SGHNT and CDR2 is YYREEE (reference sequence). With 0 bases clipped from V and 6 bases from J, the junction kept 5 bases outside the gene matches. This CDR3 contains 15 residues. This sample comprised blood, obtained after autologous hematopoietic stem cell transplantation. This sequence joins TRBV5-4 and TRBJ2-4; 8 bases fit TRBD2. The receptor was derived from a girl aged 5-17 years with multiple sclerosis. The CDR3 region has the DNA TGTGCCAGCAGCTTGGGCGGGGGGATGGGAAACATTCAGTACTTC. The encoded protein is CASSLGGGMGNIQYF.